A selection of T cell receptor beta chains follows, all from one sample in a study of T cell responses to AZD1222 COVID-19 vaccine. The data were produced by immunoSEQ multiplex PCR, yet TCRdb's version contains in-frame clones alone and is incomplete. The sample lists more than 110,000 clones; about 93% were seen once. The sample in question was peripheral blood, obtained on day 0 of AZD1222 vaccination. The receptor set was obtained from an adult in good health. CDR3s include the opening cysteine and the closing phenylalanine or tryptophan. D genes are given only for firm matches. Clone sizes are given selectively: once, few, many, or a class where the clone is expanded.

V gene	J gene	D gene	clone size	CDR3 DNA	CDR3 protein
TRBV28	TRBJ2-7	TRBD2	.	TGTGCCAGCAGTTCCGCGGGAGGACTCAGCGAGCAGTACTTC	CASSSAGGLSEQYF
TRBV30	TRBJ1-2	.	.	TGTGCCTGGAGTGTCGGGGGGCGAAGCTATGGCTACACCTTC	CAWSVGGRSYGYTF
TRBV20-1	TRBJ1-1	.	.	TGCAGTGCTAACAGGGACACTGAAGCTTTCTTT	CSANRDTEAFF
TRBV9	TRBJ2-1	.	.	TGTGCCAGCAGCGTAGATTGGTTTAGAGATGAGCAGTTCTTC	CASSVDWFRDEQFF
TRBV5-5	TRBJ1-4	.	.	TGTGCCAGCAGCTTGAGCGGGGCTCCTAATGAAAAACTGTTTTTT	CASSLSGAPNEKLFF
TRBV5-4	TRBJ2-7	.	few	TGTGCCAGCAGCTTGGAAGGGGATAATCGGGAGCAGTACTTC	CASSLEGDNREQYF
TRBV27	TRBJ2-7	.	.	TGTGCCAGCAGTTTGGTACTCTCCTACGAGCAGTACTTC	CASSLVLSYEQYF
TRBV19	TRBJ1-6	TRBD1	.	TGTGCCAGTCGACAGGGGAATTCACCCCTCCACTTT	CASRQGNSPLHF
TRBV3-1/TRBV3-2	TRBJ1-4	TRBD1	.	TGTGCCAGCAGCCAACTTCTAACGGGACAGGGAAAGGAAAAACTGTTTTTT	CASSQLLTGQGKEKLFF
TRBV19	TRBJ1-5	TRBD1	.	TGTGCCAGTACTCTCGACAGGGCCAGCAATCAGCCCCAGCATTTT	CASTLDRASNQPQHF
TRBV24-1	TRBJ2-5	.	.	TGTGCCACCAGTGCGGCCCCAACAGGACCCCAAGAGACCCAGTACTTC	CATSAAPTGPQETQYF
TRBV6-1	TRBJ2-3	.	.	TGTGCCAGCAGTGAACTAGCTGGAGCAGATACGCAGTATTTT	CASSELAGADTQYF
TRBV12-5	TRBJ2-7	TRBD1	.	TGTGCTAGTGGTGGGGGGACAGGGACCTACGAGCAGTACTTC	CASGGGTGTYEQYF
TRBV29-1	TRBJ2-7	TRBD1	.	TGCAGCGCCACGGACAGGGGAGAGCAGTACTTC	CSATDRGEQYF
TRBV4-2	TRBJ2-7	.	few	TGTGCCAGCAGCCAAGGACGCGGGCGCCCCTACGAGCAGTACTTC	CASSQGRGRPYEQYF
TRBV4-2	TRBJ1-1	.	.	TGTGCCAGCAGCCAAGATGGGGAGAACACTGAAGCTTTCTTT	CASSQDGENTEAFF
TRBV24-1	TRBJ1-1	.	.	TGTGCCACCAGGAGCGGGAACACTGAAGCTTTCTTT	CATRSGNTEAFF
TRBV10-3	TRBJ2-1	.	once	TGTGCCATCAGTGAGGGCGTCAATGAGCAGTTCTTC	CAISEGVNEQFF
TRBV12-2	TRBJ1-5	.	.	TGTGCAAGTCGCTCCCCCGCGGGGAGAACAGGGGAATGGAGGAGCAATCAGCCCCAGCATTTT	CASRSPAGRTGEWRSNQPQHF
TRBV6-1	TRBJ1-6	.	.	TGTGCCAGCAGTGAAAGATGGGGTTCTGGGTCACCCCTCCACTTT	CASSERWGSGSPLHF
TRBV12-3/TRBV12-4	TRBJ2-3	.	.	TGTGCCAGCAGTTTGAGCACAGATACGCAGTATTTT	CASSLSTDTQYF
TRBV10-1	TRBJ1-1	.	.	TGCGCCAGCAGCCCGGACACCTTTACCTCGAACACTGAAGCTTTCTTT	CASSPDTFTSNTEAFF
TRBV12-5	TRBJ2-7	.	once	TGTGCTAGTGGGTCGGCCATTCCCGGGACAAAAAACGAGCAGTACTTC	CASGSAIPGTKNEQYF
TRBV6-5	TRBJ1-3	.	.	TGTGCCAGCACTTTAAGCTCTGGAAACACCATATATTTT	CASTLSSGNTIYF
TRBV28	TRBJ2-5	.	.	TGTGCCAGCAGGTCGGGACCGCAAGAGACCCAGTACTTC	CASRSGPQETQYF
TRBV2	TRBJ2-7	TRBD1	.	TGTGCCAGCAGTAGGACAGGGGCGATATACGAGCAGTACTTC	CASSRTGAIYEQYF
TRBV30	TRBJ2-1	.	.	TGTGCCTGCGGGACCTTTGGGAATGAGCAGTTCTTC	CACGTFGNEQFF
TRBV19	TRBJ1-3	.	.	TGTGCCAGTAGTCGGAGACCCGGCGAGGGAAACACCATATATTTT	CASSRRPGEGNTIYF
TRBV19	TRBJ1-6	TRBD1	.	TGTGCCAGTAGTATGGGACAGGGAAGCTTTTCACCCCTCCACTTT	CASSMGQGSFSPLHF
TRBV6-1	TRBJ2-7	.	.	TGTGCCAGCAGCGAAGGCGGCCACGAGCAGTACTTC	CASSEGGHEQYF